Listed below are T cell receptor beta chains from one sample, sequenced in a study of T cells in tuberculosis. Repertoires were generated with immunoSEQ multiplex PCR, while TCRdb's copy carries only in-frame clones and drops some. Of about 37,000 clones listed, roughly 93% are singletons. The sequenced sample was PBMCs. Every receptor here comes from a donor between 10 and 35 years old with latent tuberculosis or without tuberculosis infection. Some clones in this sample may be carry-over from other donors' samples. CDR3s include the opening cysteine and the closing phenylalanine or tryptophan. The D gene is left open where the match is weak. Size is stated for part of the rows, as once, few or many counts, or as a class when the clone is expanded.

d_gene,v_gene,abundance,j_gene,CDR3nt,CDR3aa
TRBD2,TRBV7-2,-,TRBJ2-3,TGTGCCAGCAGCTTAGTCCTGACTAGCGGGGGGGGCCAGGATACGCAGTATTTT,CASSLVLTSGGGQDTQYF
-,TRBV2,-,TRBJ1-1,TGTGCCAGCAGACCCACAGGGAACACTGAAGCTTTCTTT,CASRPTGNTEAFF
TRBD1,TRBV18,-,TRBJ1-4,TGTGCCAGCTCACCAGGACAGGGTAGAGAAAAACTGTTTTTT,CASSPGQGREKLFF
TRBD1,TRBV18,-,TRBJ1-6,TGTGCCAGCTCACCACTTGGACAGGGGGCGAACTCACCCCTCCACTTT,CASSPLGQGANSPLHF
TRBD1,TRBV10-2,-,TRBJ2-1,TGCGCCAGCAGTAAAACGGGGAGTGTGACAGGGGCCAATGAGCAGTTCTTC,CASSKTGSVTGANEQFF
-,TRBV4-3,-,TRBJ1-2,TGCGCCAGCAGCCAAGAGGCTCCCGCTAACTATGGCTACACCTTC,CASSQEAPANYGYTF
-,TRBV30,-,TRBJ1-5,TGTGCCTGGAGTCGTCCGGGGGGGCTAATTCAGCCCCAGCATTTT,CAWSRPGGLIQPQHF
TRBD1,TRBV23-1,-,TRBJ2-6,TGCGCCAGCAGTCAATCGAAGGACAGGTCGAAAAGCACTGGGGCCAACGTCCTGACTTTC,CASSQSKDRSKSTGANVLTF
TRBD1,TRBV4-2,-,TRBJ1-2,TGTGCCAGCAGCCCCGACAGGGGGCGCAACTATGGCTACACCTTC,CASSPDRGRNYGYTF
TRBD1,TRBV19,-,TRBJ2-3,TGTGCCAGTCAAGGATCAGACAGGGGCACAGATACGCAGTATTTT,CASQGSDRGTDTQYF
-,TRBV11-2,once,TRBJ1-6,TGTGCCAGCAGCTGGACAGACAATAATTCACCCCTCCACTTT,CASSWTDNNSPLHF
-,TRBV1,-,TRBJ1-2,TGCACCAGCAGCCAAGAGGCAAACTATGGCTACACCTTC,CTSSQEANYGYTF
-,TRBV10-3,-,TRBJ2-1,TGTGCCATCACGAGCGGAAATGAGCAGTTCTTC,CAITSGNEQFF
TRBD1,TRBV19,-,TRBJ1-2,TGTGCCAGTAGTTCGAGTACTGGGATTAACAGGGGGGACTATGGCTACACCTTC,CASSSSTGINRGDYGYTF
TRBD2,TRBV7-6,-,TRBJ2-7,TGTGCCAGCAGCCTGGGACTAGGGGCCTACGAGCAGTACTTC,CASSLGLGAYEQYF
-,TRBV10-3,-,TRBJ1-2,TGTGCCATCAGTGATCTTATGGGTCAGGGATACTATGGCTACACCTTC,CAISDLMGQGYYGYTF
-,TRBV29-1,-,TRBJ1-2,TGCAGCGTTGGTGGAGCTAACTATGGCTACACCTTC,CSVGGANYGYTF
-,TRBV27,-,TRBJ2-2,TGTGCCAGCACCTCTGGAGGGGGCATGAACACCGGGGAGCTGTTTTTT,CASTSGGGMNTGELFF
-,TRBV5-1,-,TRBJ1-4,TGCGCCAGCAGCTTTTCCAGGGGTCGAGAAAAACTGTTTTTT,CASSFSRGREKLFF
-,TRBV4-1,-,TRBJ2-5,TGCGCCAGCAGCCAAATTTTACTAGAGACCCAGTACTTC,CASSQILLETQYF
TRBD1,TRBV2,-,TRBJ1-4,TGTGCCAGCAGTGAACTTAGGACAGGGGGTCGTTGGGAAAAACTGTTTTTT,CASSELRTGGRWEKLFF
-,TRBV30,-,TRBJ2-2,TGTGCCTGGAGTCGGGGGGCAGGGATGACCGGGGAGCTGTTTTTT,CAWSRGAGMTGELFF
-,TRBV19,-,TRBJ2-1,TGTGCCAGTAGTATACAAAATTACAATGAGCAGTTCTTC,CASSIQNYNEQFF
-,TRBV5-4,-,TRBJ1-4,TGTGCCAGCAGCTCGGAAGGGGTTGAAAAACTGTTTTTT,CASSSEGVEKLFF
-,TRBV6-6,-,TRBJ1-1,TGTGCCAGCAGTTACGGGGCGGCGGACACTGAAGCTTTCTTT,CASSYGAADTEAFF
-,TRBV11-2,-,TRBJ1-6,TGTGCCAGCAGCTTCACAGGGTTTAATTCACCCCTCCACTTT,CASSFTGFNSPLHF
-,TRBV5-1,-,TRBJ1-1,TGCGCCAGCAGCTTTCTCCAGGGGAGCACTGAAGCTTTCTTT,CASSFLQGSTEAFF
TRBD2,TRBV6-5,-,TRBJ2-2,TGTGCCAGCAGGAGCGGGGGGCGGGACACCGGGGAGCTGTTTTTT,CASRSGGRDTGELFF
TRBD1,TRBV6-6,-,TRBJ1-1,TGTGCCAGCAGTTACTTCGACAGGGTGAACACTGAAGCTTTCTTT,CASSYFDRVNTEAFF